The 8 T cell receptor beta chains in this list originate from one sample, sequenced in a study of metastatic and nonmetastatic thyroid tumors. No treatment had been given to any patient before thyroid surgery. TCRdb reanalyzed the PCR reads with MiXCR. The table shows just over 70,000 clones, with more than 15% occurring only once. The sample comprised blood. The receptor set was obtained from a female donor with papillary thyroid cancer or a benign thyroid nodule (not recorded which). Some clones in this sample may be carry-over from other donors' samples.

Only a few counts were recorded for this clone. The chain is built from TRBV12-3 or TRBV12-4 and TRBJ1-2, with 9 bases fitting TRBD1. V gave up 5 bases and J gave up 4 bases; unmatched junction bases: 5. CDR3 length: 14 residues. CDR3 in amino acids: CASSPRDRAYGYTF. The CDR3 DNA reads as TGTGCCAGCAGTCCCAGGGACAGGGCCTATGGCTACACCTTC.

This clone has at least ten counts. This chain links TRBV7-9 with TRBJ1-1, with TRBD1 matching 8 bases. This CDR3 comprises 14 residues. Germline CDR1 is SEHNR and CDR2 is FQNEAQ (reference sequence). Trimming took 0 bases from V and 11 from J; bases not matched to a gene: 8. The DNA for the CDR3 is TGTGCCAGCAGCTTAGCATCGACAGGGGCGGTGGCTTTCTTT. Translated: CASSLASTGAVAFF.

This clone was counted many times. The chain has TRBV2 and TRBJ2-7; D may be TRBD1 or TRBD2 (6 bases each). The CDR3 runs 12 residues. In germline, CDR1 is SNHLY, CDR2 FYNNEI. The germline V and J ends were trimmed by 9 bases and 3 bases, with 12 bases remaining between them. In nucleotides, the CDR3 is TGTGCCAGTGGAGAGGGGGGCTACGAGCAGTACTTC. It is translated as CASGEGGYEQYF.

This clone was seen a few times. This rearrangement joins TRBV15 to TRBJ2-7; 9 bases fit TRBD1. This CDR3 comprises 13 residues. Unmatched junction bases numbered 5, after V lost 6 bases and J lost 5 bases. Germline loops: CDR1 LNHNV, CDR2 YYDKDF (reference sequence). CDR3 region: CATRGTGLDEQYF. DNA for the CDR3: TGTGCCACCAGAGGGACAGGGCTGGACGAGCAGTACTTC.

This clone was seen many times. This chain links TRBV3-1 with TRBJ1-1; D uncertain. The germline V gene has CDR1 LGHDT and CDR2 YNNKEL (reference sequence). V lost 1 base and J 8 bases, leaving 8 bases between the germline ends. The CDR3 consists of 12 residues. The CDR3 region has the DNA TGTGCCAGCAGCCAAGCGGGCCCAGAAGCTTTCTTT. This encodes CASSQAGPEAFF.

There are many counts of this clone. This sequence joins TRBV29-1 and TRBJ2-5, with 10 bases lining up with TRBD1. The germline V gene encodes CDR1 SQVTM and CDR2 ANQGSEA. V lost 7 bases and J lost 5; bases outside the gene matches: 7. This CDR3 is built from 13 residues. The CDR3 DNA reads TGCAGCGCCAGACAGGGGGCCGCGGAGACCCAGTACTTC. It specifies CSARQGAAETQYF.

This clone was recorded at least ten times. The genes are TRBV4-1 and TRBJ2-1, with D possibly being TRBD1 or TRBD2 (5 bases each). This CDR3 comprises 18 residues. Per the germline V gene, CDR1 is MGHRA and CDR2 is YSYEKL. V was cut by 0 bases and J by 2 bases, with 17 bases left in between. The CDR3 region is CASSQDLGERAPYNEQFF. The CDR3 coding sequence is TGCGCCAGCAGCCAAGATTTGGGGGAGAGGGCCCCCTACAATGAGCAGTTCTTC.

This clone occurred many times. V and J are TRBV11-3 and TRBJ2-1; 9 bases line up with TRBD2. The CDR3 sequence is 17 residues long. V lost 4 bases and J lost 10; bases outside the gene matches: 17. The germline CDR1 and CDR2 sequences are SGHNT and YENEEA. DNA of the CDR3: TGTGCCAGCAGCTCGACCCCCCTGTATAGCGGGAGTAACGAGCAGTTCTTC. Protein sequence: CASSSTPLYSGSNEQFF.